The sequence of this T cell receptor beta chain was determined in a study of patients with pleural tuberculosis. TCRdb analysed the reads with MiXCR anew, one entry per CDR3 protein. The table lists nearly 30,000 distinct CDR3 sequences, 18% of them singletons. The CDR3 is 16 residues long. Germline CDR1 and CDR2: PRHDT and FYEKMQ (reference sequence). V lost 4 bases to trimming and J lost 4 bases; unmatched junction nucleotides: 10. Many counts were recorded for this clonotype. The source is a human donor with pleural tuberculosis. Specimen: peripheral blood. The V gene is TRBV13, the J gene TRBJ1-1, with 9 nucleotides matching TRBD1. CDR3 DNA: TGTGCCAGCAGCTCCGGCCTACAGGGGGCGCGCACTGAAGCTTTCTTT. It is translated as CASSSGLQGARTEAFF.